This T cell receptor beta chain was sequenced in a study of blood T cell repertoires in COVID-19. Assay used: immunoSEQ multiplex PCR; TCRdb lists only in-frame clones, some missing. This sample carries 100,000 to 140,000 clones, around 92% of them seen once, and the ten largest clones take 4.5% to 5%. This TCR was sampled from a man in his forties with active or convalescent COVID-19. Sequenced input: peripheral blood.

The CDR3 sequence is CSASQWGRNTEAFF. The CDR3 DNA reads TGCAGTGCTAGTCAGTGGGGCCGGAACACTGAAGCTTTCTTT. J is TRBJ1-1 and V is TRBV20-1; TRBD1 might be the D (5 bases). Germline lookup yields CDR1 DFQATT and CDR2 SNEGSKA (reference sequence). V lost 3 bases and J lost 1, with 12 bases in between. This CDR3 has 14 amino acids.